These 2 T cell receptor beta chains were all obtained from the same sample, sequenced in a study of control samples from healthy donors and cancer patients. TCRdb keeps only in-frame clones here, not all; method: immunoSEQ multiplex PCR. The sample lists some 80,000 clones; 80% to 90% were seen once. Sequenced sample: PBMCs. All receptors derive from a woman aged 60-75 years with head and neck cancer.

This clone was picked up a small number of times. This chain joins TRBV11-1 and TRBJ2-5, with 7 bases fitting TRBD2. This CDR3 is built from 16 residues. Germline assignment: CDR1 SGHAT and CDR2 FQDESV (reference sequence). After removal of 5 bases from V and 0 bases from J, the junction contained 9 bases not matched to a gene. The DNA for the CDR3 is TGTGCCAGCAGCCTCTGGGGAGGGACGTACCAAGAGACCCAGTACTTC. It translates to CASSLWGGTYQETQYF.

The chain employs TRBV5-6 and TRBJ2-5, with 9 positions matching TRBD1. J was trimmed by 2 bases and V by 5 bases; bases with no gene match: 7. The CDR3 sequence is 15 residues long. CDR1 and CDR2 from the germline V gene are SGHDT and YYEEEE. CDR3 amino acids: CASRSGTGFQETQYF. CDR3 DNA: TGTGCCAGCAGGTCCGGGACAGGGTTTCAAGAGACCCAGTACTTC.